The T cell receptor (beta chain) under discussion was sequenced for a study of patients and donors after allogeneic stem cell transplantation. This CDR3 has 15 amino acids. The V segment lost 3 bases and the J segment 7 bases; nucleotides outside the gene matches: 7. This clonotype was detected only a few times. TCRdb analysed the RT-PCR reads with MiXCR anew, one entry per CDR3 protein. The sample includes some 960,000 distinct CDR3 sequences, approximately 19% of them seen just once. Sequencing was performed on blood, either unsorted or a sorted T cell fraction (not recorded which). The TCR sequence derives from a human donor who was either an allogeneic HSCT recipient or a stem cell or donor lymphocyte infusion donor (not recorded which). It is not recorded whose cells these are; they may come from a transplant donor. This chain links TRBV12-3 or TRBV12-4 with TRBJ1-5; 9 bases fit TRBD1. The CDR3 coding sequence is TGTGCCAGCAGTTTCTCACAGGGGGCAAGCCAGCCCCAGCATTTT. Translating it yields CASSFSQGASQPQHF.